The rows below give T cell receptor beta chains drawn from one sample of a study of blood T cell repertoires in COVID-19. Here immunoSEQ multiplex PCR was the method, and the copy in TCRdb shows in-frame clones only, minus some. Found here are 90,000 to 150,000 clones, over 60% of them singletons; the top ten hold around 4.1%. The sample was peripheral blood. The origin of the receptors is a woman over 75 with acute or convalescent COVID-19. Both conserved end residues are part of each CDR3. The D gene is left open where the match is weak.

j_gene | d_gene | v_gene | CDR3aa
TRBJ2-6 | . | TRBV7-9 | CASSLSTAGANVLTF
TRBJ1-2 | . | TRBV3-1/TRBV3-2 | CASSPTLSLQGTGYTF
TRBJ1-5 | . | TRBV9 | CASSPSGNNQPQHF
TRBJ1-4 | TRBD1 | TRBV19 | CASSPGQAGNEKLFF
TRBJ1-5 | TRBD1 | TRBV28 | CASRGTVRQPQHF
TRBJ1-2 | . | TRBV5-4 | CASSFLGGNYGYTF
TRBJ1-3 | . | TRBV2 | CASSEQGFSGNTIYF
TRBJ1-2 | TRBD1 | TRBV11-2 | CASSLTGGAGYTF
TRBJ2-3 | . | TRBV11-3 | CASSSGSSTDTQYF
TRBJ2-3 | TRBD2 | TRBV9 | CASSVSVSGGSVQYF
TRBJ2-2 | . | TRBV6-5 | CASRATDTGELFF
TRBJ2-4 | . | TRBV24-1 | CATSQGREENIQYF
TRBJ2-2 | . | TRBV10-2 | CASRGQLTGELFF
TRBJ1-6 | . | TRBV6-2/TRBV6-3 | CASSSGGMGAPLHF
TRBJ1-2 | . | TRBV3-1/TRBV3-2 | CASSQDGGRLDYGYTF